Below, one TCR beta chain is given with its context. Its binding antigen is unknown. The sample holds no much larger clone one base away, and base qualities are not on file. Trimming takes 4 bases from V and 4 bases from J, and the germline ends sit 13 bases apart. The CDR3 covers 14 residues, taking in both the cysteine and the phenylalanine. Here the CDR3 DNA is all that survives: 42 bases in frame from base 1. The germline V gene (reference sequence) yields MNHEY for CDR1 and SMNVEV for CDR2. TCRbeta CDR3 regions were amplified from genomic DNA using the immunoSEQ Assay, a bias-controlled multiplex PCR. On the study's bioinformatics: The number of nucleated cells in each sample was estimated by amplification of reference gene primers within the assay. To quantify the absolute abundance of each unique TCRbeta CDR3 rearrangement, sequence reads were collapsed and filtered. For each sample, productive Simpson clonality was calculated as the square root of Simpson's diversity index over productive rearrangements. TCRdb re-hosts the immuneACCESS table, in-frame sequences only. Its copies lack some clones; in the studies checked, an unresolved V gene accounts for under half of them, and the cause for the rest is not known. That table furnishes V, J and clone size, whereas the DNA furnished D and trimming. The sample yields 300,000 to 400,000 clones; around 91% were counted once. The ten largest account for around 1% of the sample.

In the prospective study, participants were about 18 to 100 years old, resided in fewer than 25 geographic areas of the United States, and were enrolled through a virtual design. In the prospective study, cohorts were assigned on the basis of participant-reported clinical history obtained from a screening survey and a study questionnaire. Recovered participants in ImmuneRACE Cohort 3 were defined as having two consecutive negative NP/OP PCR tests, clearance from a healthcare professional, or resolution of symptoms. Mobile phlebotomists in the prospective study collected whole blood, serum and a nasopharyngeal or oropharyngeal swab from every participant. Participants in the prospective study had the option to provide additional blood draws and questionnaires over an approximately two-month period. Prospective study blood samples were shipped either frozen or at room temperature before DNA extraction.

The data originate from a study of blood T cell repertoires in COVID-19 (dated by TCRdb to 2020 to 2021). General notes on the study: Collaborator samples came from the United States, Italy and Spain and covered acute and convalescent phases of COVID-19. The sample metadata nearly always contained a de-identified subject ID, COVID-19 status, age in years and sex. Where available, HLA class I and class II types were taken from metadata supplied by the sample provider and were not determined by assay-based typing. The samples were drawn from the first 160 participants of the ongoing ImmuneRACE study and from 1,254 subjects provided by 6 global collaborators. The material from the prospective study consisted of cDNA or gDNA derived from T cells, B-cell-depleted T cells, or PBMCs. Subjects who had been exposed to COVID-19, were actively infected with it, or had recovered from it provided the deeply sampled blood TCRbeta repertoires that made up the dataset. A freely available public database, intended as a resource for researchers studying the immune response to SARS-CoV-2, is where the repertoires were released. The research as a whole found: How much clinical and demographic metadata was included differed by source and by participant, and the metadata was provided uncurated.

The clonotype originates from a man between 18 and 35 years old who had recovered from COVID-19. This chain is built from TRBV27 and TRBJ1-1; tentative D gene TRBD1, with 5 bases matching. Material: PBMCs or T cells enriched from blood (not recorded which). The CDR3 in this case is CASSYEGVGTEAFF. The DNA reads as follows: TGTGCCAGCAGTTACGAAGGGGTGGGCACTGAAGCTTTCTTT.